The T cell receptor beta chain described here comes from a study of control samples from healthy donors and cancer patients. The repertoire was sequenced with immunoSEQ multiplex PCR; TCRdb's copy has only in-frame clones and lacks some. The sample has some 11,000 clones, approximately 95% seen once; the top ten hold 25% to 30%. In germline, CDR1 is SEHNR, CDR2 FQNEAQ (reference sequence). CDR3 length: 12 residues. Trimming took 4 bases from V and 13 from J, leaving 14 bases between them. This chain connects TRBV7-9 to TRBJ2-4, with D tentatively TRBD1 (6 bases). Specimen: PBMCs. The sequence derives from an older man with head and neck cancer. As DNA, the CDR3 is TGTGCCAGCAGCTCCCAGGGGCGCCGGCAGTACTTC. This encodes CASSSQGRRQYF.